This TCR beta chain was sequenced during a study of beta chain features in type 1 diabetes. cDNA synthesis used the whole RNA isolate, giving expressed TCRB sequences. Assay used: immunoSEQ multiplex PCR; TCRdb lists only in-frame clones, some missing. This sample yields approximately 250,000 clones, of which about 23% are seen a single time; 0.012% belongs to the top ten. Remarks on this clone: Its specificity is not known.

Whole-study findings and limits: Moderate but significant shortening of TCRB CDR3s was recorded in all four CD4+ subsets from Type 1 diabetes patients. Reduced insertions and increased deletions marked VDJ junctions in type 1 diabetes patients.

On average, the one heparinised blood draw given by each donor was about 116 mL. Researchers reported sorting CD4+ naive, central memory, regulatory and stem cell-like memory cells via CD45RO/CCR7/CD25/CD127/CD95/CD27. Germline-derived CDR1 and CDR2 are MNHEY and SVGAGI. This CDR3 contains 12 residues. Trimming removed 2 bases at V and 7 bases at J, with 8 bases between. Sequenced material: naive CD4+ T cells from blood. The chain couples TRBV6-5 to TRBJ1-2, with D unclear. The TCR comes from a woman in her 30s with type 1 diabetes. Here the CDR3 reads CASSYDAGGYTF. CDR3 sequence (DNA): TGTGCCAGCAGTTACGACGCGGGTGGCTACACCTTC.